The rows below give T cell receptor beta chains drawn from one sample of a study of T and B cells in COVID-19 patients. TCRdb fed the multiplex PCR reads into MiXCR, producing one record per CDR3 protein. The sample consists of roughly 15,000 distinct CDR3 sequences, around 30% of them appearing once. The sample consisted of blood. The receptors were sampled from a human donor who had recovered from COVID-19. Each CDR3 is given with its conserved first and last residue. Each record gives: clone size, D gene, V gene, J gene, CDR3 protein, CDR3 DNA. D genes are given only for firm matches. Not all rows give a size; the values are once, few, many and, for expanded clones, a class.

medium-sized,TRBD1,TRBV19,TRBJ2-1,CASSSGQGNEQFF,TGTGCCAGTAGTTCGGGACAGGGCAATGAGCAGTTCTTC
few,.,TRBV10-3,TRBJ2-7,CAIRGPTKEQYF,TGTGCCATCAGGGGACCTACTAAAGAGCAGTACTTC
medium-sized,.,TRBV19,TRBJ2-7,CASSPRGSSYEQYF,TGTGCCAGTAGTCCCAGGGGATCCTCCTACGAGCAGTACTTC
few,.,TRBV12-3/TRBV12-4,TRBJ1-3,CASSFHGNTIYF,TGTGCCAGCAGTTTTCATGGAAACACCATATATTTT
medium-sized,.,TRBV19,TRBJ2-7,CASSIVVGVDYEQYF,TGTGCCAGTAGTATAGTAGTTGGGGTCGACTACGAGCAGTACTTC
.,.,TRBV7-2,TRBJ2-6,CASSPPGVGANVLTF,TGTGCCAGCAGCCCCCCAGGCGTTGGGGCCAACGTCCTGACTTTC
.,.,TRBV10-3,TRBJ1-4,CAIGRGNGEKLFF,TGTGCCATCGGGAGGGGAAACGGGGAAAAACTGTTTTTT
few,.,TRBV12-3/TRBV12-4,TRBJ1-1,CASSQRVNTEAFF,TGTGCCAGCAGTCAGAGGGTGAACACTGAAGCTTTCTTT
.,TRBD1,TRBV27,TRBJ1-1,CASSPRTGGEGTEAFF,TGTGCCAGCAGTCCTCGGACAGGGGGGGAAGGCACTGAAGCTTTCTTT
.,TRBD1,TRBV19,TRBJ2-7,CASSIETTGAYEQYF,TGTGCCAGTAGTATAGAAACGACAGGGGCCTACGAGCAGTACTTC
.,.,TRBV6-6,TRBJ2-2,CASRWGPTGELFF,TGTGCCAGCAGGTGGGGACCCACCGGGGAGCTGTTTTTT
few,.,TRBV19,TRBJ1-2,CASQGRPLNYGYTF,TGTGCCAGCCAGGGTCGACCCCTCAACTATGGCTACACCTTC
.,.,TRBV18,TRBJ1-1,CASSPLEQFTEAFF,TGTGCCAGCTCACCGTTAGAACAGTTCACTGAAGCTTTCTTT
once,.,TRBV20-1,TRBJ2-7,CSAYGGSRLGEQYF,TGCAGTGCCTACGGGGGTTCCAGGCTGGGTGAGCAGTACTTC
.,.,TRBV7-6,TRBJ2-1,CASSLSGSYNEQFF,TGTGCCAGCAGCCTGAGTGGGTCCTACAATGAGCAGTTCTTC
medium-sized,.,TRBV29-1,TRBJ2-1,CSVELLNNEQFF,TGCAGCGTTGAACTCCTCAACAATGAGCAGTTCTTC
.,.,TRBV20-1,TRBJ2-1,CSASGVDNDLDLLGQFF,TGCAGTGCTAGCGGGGTAGACAATGATTTAGATTTGCTTGGGCAGTTCTTC
few,.,TRBV20-1,TRBJ2-6,CSATGSGANVLTF,TGCAGTGCGACAGGCTCTGGGGCCAACGTCCTGACTTTC
medium-sized,TRBD2,TRBV19,TRBJ2-3,CASSKLAGGPRQDTQYF,TGTGCCAGTAGTAAACTAGCGGGGGGGCCGCGACAAGATACGCAGTATTTT
many,TRBD2,TRBV18,TRBJ2-1,CASSPPREAAVPYNEQFF,TGTGCCAGCTCACCACCACGGGAGGCAGCCGTTCCCTACAATGAGCAGTTCTTC
.,.,TRBV11-1,TRBJ2-3,CASSLGRGKGEDTQYF,TGTGCCAGCAGCTTAGGACGGGGCAAGGGGGAAGATACGCAGTATTTT
.,.,TRBV7-2,TRBJ1-5,CASSSSYYSNQPQHF,TGTGCCAGCAGCTCCTCCTATTATAGCAATCAGCCCCAGCATTTT
.,TRBD2,TRBV19,TRBJ2-1,CASSRESGLAGGNNEQFF,TGTGCCAGTAGTAGGGAATCGGGACTAGCGGGGGGGAACAATGAGCAGTTCTTC
few,TRBD2,TRBV27,TRBJ2-5,CASSFNGGAVQETQYF,TGTGCCAGCAGTTTTAACGGGGGGGCCGTTCAAGAGACCCAGTACTTC
.,.,TRBV4-1,TRBJ2-1,CASSQATFNEQFF,TGCGCCAGCAGCCAAGCCACGTTCAATGAGCAGTTCTTC
.,.,TRBV7-2,TRBJ1-4,CASSSPGGDPNEKLFF,TGTGCCAGCAGCTCCCCCGGGGGGGATCCTAATGAAAAACTGTTTTTT
few,.,TRBV12-3/TRBV12-4,TRBJ2-7,CASSFGDTGTYEQYF,TGTGCCAGCAGTTTCGGGGATACAGGGACCTACGAGCAGTACTTC
.,TRBD2,TRBV29-1,TRBJ2-3,CSVAPGGRLDTQYF,TGCAGCGTTGCACCGGGGGGGCGCCTCGATACGCAGTATTTT
few,.,TRBV27,TRBJ1-3,CASSETGDGNTIYF,TGTGCCAGCAGCGAGACAGGAGATGGAAACACCATATATTTT
few,TRBD1,TRBV7-6,TRBJ1-3,CATRGLPMGGNTIYF,TGTGCTACAAGGGGGCTACCCATGGGTGGAAACACCATATATTTT
.,.,TRBV20-1,TRBJ2-5,CSAQTRNQETQYF,TGCAGTGCTCAGACACGAAATCAAGAGACCCAGTACTTC
.,TRBD1,TRBV18,TRBJ1-6,CASSPGQGSNSPLHF,TGTGCCAGCTCACCCGGACAGGGATCCAATTCACCCCTCCACTTT
.,.,TRBV12-3/TRBV12-4,TRBJ2-7,CASSLQGAQGEQYF,TGTGCCAGCAGTTTACAGGGCGCTCAAGGTGAGCAGTACTTC
many,TRBD1,TRBV6-6,TRBJ1-6,CASTRGQGNSPLHF,TGTGCCAGCACCAGGGGGCAAGGTAATTCACCCCTCCACTTT
few,.,TRBV27,TRBJ1-5,CASSLRVFGNQPQHF,TGTGCCAGCAGTTTAAGGGTATTTGGCAATCAGCCCCAGCATTTT
.,.,TRBV12-3/TRBV12-4,TRBJ2-3,CASSLDLYLGDTQYF,TGTGCCAGCAGTCTCGACCTGTATCTGGGCGATACGCAGTATTTT
.,TRBD1,TRBV20-1,TRBJ2-2,CSANNRGRNTGELFF,TGCAGTGCGAACAATAGGGGGCGGAACACCGGGGAGCTGTTTTTT
medium-sized,.,TRBV29-1,TRBJ2-7,CSVEVQADSYEQYF,TGCAGCGTTGAGGTGCAGGCCGACTCCTACGAGCAGTACTTC
few,.,TRBV7-6,TRBJ2-1,CASNLGGGHWSSYNEQFF,TGTGCCAGCAACTTGGGAGGGGGCCACTGGAGCTCCTACAATGAGCAGTTCTTC
.,.,TRBV19,TRBJ1-1,CASSTFGAGSNTEAFF,TGTGCCAGTAGTACCTTCGGAGCAGGGTCTAACACTGAAGCTTTCTTT
few,TRBD2,TRBV7-2,TRBJ2-3,CASSSLAGGRYTQYF,TGTGCCAGCAGCTCTCTAGCGGGGGGGCGATATACGCAGTATTTT
few,.,TRBV10-3,TRBJ2-3,CAITWSVASTDTQYF,TGTGCCATCACGTGGTCAGTCGCTAGCACAGATACGCAGTATTTT
once,.,TRBV10-3,TRBJ1-2,CAISQGLSNYGYTF,TGTGCCATCAGTCAGGGATTATCCAACTATGGCTACACCTTC
medium-sized,TRBD2,TRBV29-1,TRBJ2-1,CSVGAGGGNEQFF,TGCAGCGTTGGGGCGGGGGGCGGCAATGAGCAGTTCTTC
.,.,TRBV27,TRBJ1-5,CASSPSQGYASNQPQHF,TGTGCCAGCAGTCCTTCGCAGGGTTACGCGAGCAATCAGCCCCAGCATTTT
.,.,TRBV7-9,TRBJ1-2,CASSLAPWTDFGYTF,TGTGCCAGCAGCTTAGCCCCCTGGACAGATTTTGGGTACACCTTC
.,.,TRBV19,TRBJ2-5,CASSISGTRGETQYF,TGTGCCAGTAGTATAAGCGGCACCCGTGGAGAGACCCAGTACTTC
few,.,TRBV12-3/TRBV12-4,TRBJ1-5,CASSYQLGNQPQHF,TGTGCCAGCAGTTACCAACTAGGCAATCAGCCCCAGCATTTT
.,.,TRBV5-5,TRBJ2-7,CASSGVGGIAYEQYF,TGTGCCAGCAGCGGGGTGGGCGGAATCGCCTACGAGCAGTACTTC